This TCR beta chain stems from a study of T cell repertoires in cytomegalovirus infection. Background on the study: Indicated by public TCR beta signatures were CMV infection and matching HLA type.

Remarks on this clonotype: The antigen is undetermined.

Germline V gene data show CDR1 as SGHTA and CDR2 as FQGNSA. Trimming shortened V by 9 bases and J by 6 bases, and 15 bases separated the two germline ends. This CDR3 is built from 12 residues. General observations from the study: The response measured ex vivo was dominated by TCR beta clonotypes (HLA-C-restricted and CMV-specific). Cumulative public TCR beta family frequency identified CMV carriers with the relevant HLA.

Via MiXCR, TCRdb re-called the reads, giving one row per CDR3 protein. The table lists 300,000 to 400,000 distinct CDR3 sequences, under 35% of them singletons. The sequence was collected from a human donor in good health (CMV status not recorded). Some clones in this sample may be carry-over from other donors' samples. V is TRBV7-2 and J is TRBJ2-7; D may be TRBD1 (6 bases). The sequenced sample was cultured PBMCs, obtained from culture after CMV antigen stimulation. CDR3 sequence (DNA): TGTGCCAGTCACCGGGACACTACCGAGCAGTACTTC. It translates to CASHRDTTEQYF.